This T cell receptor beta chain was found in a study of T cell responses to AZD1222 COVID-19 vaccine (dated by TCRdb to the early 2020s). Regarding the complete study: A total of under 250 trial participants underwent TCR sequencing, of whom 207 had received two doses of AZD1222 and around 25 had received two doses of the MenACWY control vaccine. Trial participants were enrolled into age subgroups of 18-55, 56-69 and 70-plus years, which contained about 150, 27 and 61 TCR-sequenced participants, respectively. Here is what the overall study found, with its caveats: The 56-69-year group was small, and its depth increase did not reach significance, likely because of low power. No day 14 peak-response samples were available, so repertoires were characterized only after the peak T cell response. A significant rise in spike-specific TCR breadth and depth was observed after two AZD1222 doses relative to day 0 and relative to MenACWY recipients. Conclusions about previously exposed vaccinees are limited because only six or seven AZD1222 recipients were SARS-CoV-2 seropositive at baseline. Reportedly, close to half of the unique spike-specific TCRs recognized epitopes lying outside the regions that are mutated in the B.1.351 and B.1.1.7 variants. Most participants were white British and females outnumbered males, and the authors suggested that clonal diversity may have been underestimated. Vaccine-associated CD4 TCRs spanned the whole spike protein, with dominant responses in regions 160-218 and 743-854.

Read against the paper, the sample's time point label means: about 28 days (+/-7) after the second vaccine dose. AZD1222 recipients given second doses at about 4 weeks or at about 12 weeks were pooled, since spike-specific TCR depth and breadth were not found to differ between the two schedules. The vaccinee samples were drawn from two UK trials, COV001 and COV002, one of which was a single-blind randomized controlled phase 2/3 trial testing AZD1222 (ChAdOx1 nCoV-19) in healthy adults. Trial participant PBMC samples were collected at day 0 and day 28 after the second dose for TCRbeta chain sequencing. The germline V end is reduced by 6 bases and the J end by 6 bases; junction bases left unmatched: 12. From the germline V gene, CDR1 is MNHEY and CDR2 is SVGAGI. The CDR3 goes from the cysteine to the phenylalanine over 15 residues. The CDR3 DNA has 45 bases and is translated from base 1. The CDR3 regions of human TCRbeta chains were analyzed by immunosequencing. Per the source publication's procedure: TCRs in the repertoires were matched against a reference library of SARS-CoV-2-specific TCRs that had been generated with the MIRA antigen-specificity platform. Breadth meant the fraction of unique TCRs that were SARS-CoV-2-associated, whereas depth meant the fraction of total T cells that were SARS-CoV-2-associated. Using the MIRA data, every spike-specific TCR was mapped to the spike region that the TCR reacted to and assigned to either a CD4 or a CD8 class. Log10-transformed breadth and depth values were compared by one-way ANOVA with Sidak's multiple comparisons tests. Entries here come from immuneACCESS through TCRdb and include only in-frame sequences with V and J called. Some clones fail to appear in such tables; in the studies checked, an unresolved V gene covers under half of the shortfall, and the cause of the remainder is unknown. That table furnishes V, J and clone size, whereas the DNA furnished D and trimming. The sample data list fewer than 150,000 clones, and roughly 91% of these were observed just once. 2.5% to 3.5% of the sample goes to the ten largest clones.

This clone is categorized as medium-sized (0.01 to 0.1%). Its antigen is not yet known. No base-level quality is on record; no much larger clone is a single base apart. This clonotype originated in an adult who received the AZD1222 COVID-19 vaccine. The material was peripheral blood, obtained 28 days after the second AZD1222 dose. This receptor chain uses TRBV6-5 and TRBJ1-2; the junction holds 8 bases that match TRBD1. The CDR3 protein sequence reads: CASSLTPTGGHGYTF. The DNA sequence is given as TGTGCCAGCAGCCTCACCCCTACAGGGGGTCATGGCTACACCTTC.